The entry that follows covers one TCR beta chain sequence. What it recognizes is unknown. This sample was taken from a study of Ad26.COV2.S vaccination and SARS-CoV-2 variants. About the research overall: Vaccine-arm donor from the placebo-controlled COV1001 Ad26.COV2.S trial. General study results and limits: Vaccinated individuals (as opposed to placebo recipients) had higher spike-specific TCR breadth.

Using immunoSEQ multiplex PCR, the repertoire was profiled, and TCRdb retains in-frame clones only, with some absent. Here the sample spans hundreds of thousands of clones, about 83% being singletons. Treatment meaning: roughly 19 received Ad26.COV2.S at low or high dose, single or two shots; five or six received placebo; per-sample allocation not given. Sampling occurred on day 63 after the first vaccine or placebo injection. Germline V gives CDR1 SGDLS, CDR2 YYNGEE. Trimming removed 6 bases from V and 5 bases from J, with 13 bases in between. This CDR3 region has 13 residues. The origin of this receptor is a person aged 18 to 59 who received the Ad26.COV2.S COVID-19 vaccine or a placebo. Sequences were derived from peripheral blood, sampled in a trial of Ad26.COV2.S vaccine versus placebo. V is TRBV9 and J is TRBJ2-3, with D tentatively TRBD2 (5 bases). The CDR3 region is CASTKEVGDTQYF. CDR3 DNA sequence: TGTGCCAGCACCAAGGAGGTGGGAGATACGCAGTATTTT.